This T cell receptor beta chain was documented in a study of T cells in Graves' hyperthyroidism and ophthalmopathy. Amplification of TCR beta CDR3 regions used RNA as the template. During a first-round RT-PCR of the TCR CDR3, the HTBI primer set was used. TCRdb called the multiplex PCR reads again in MiXCR, with one record for every CDR3 protein. The repertoire holds about 740,000 distinct CDR3 sequences, with 12% to 15% as singletons. Absent ophthalmopathy progression within 18 months defined stable Graves' hyperthyroidism. Patients between 18 and 65 years old had hyperthyroidism, newly diagnosed and lasting under 2 months. Thyroid ultrasound, orbital computed tomography, clinical symptoms, and serum thyroxine and TRAb underpinned diagnoses. This sample holds PBMCs from roughly 10 ml fresh peripheral blood. The length of the CDR3 is 13 residues. With 4 bases removed from V and 7 bases from J, the gap between germline ends came to 12 bases. Germline V CDR1 and CDR2: SGHRS, YFSETQ.

Input material: blood. This TCR was recovered from a woman between 18 and 29 years old with Graves' hyperthyroidism. This chain uses TRBV5-1 with TRBJ1-5; D gene ambiguous. CDR3 protein: CASSPEAGQPQHF. The CDR3 nucleotides read TGCGCCAGCAGCCCTGAAGCGGGGCAGCCCCAGCATTTT.